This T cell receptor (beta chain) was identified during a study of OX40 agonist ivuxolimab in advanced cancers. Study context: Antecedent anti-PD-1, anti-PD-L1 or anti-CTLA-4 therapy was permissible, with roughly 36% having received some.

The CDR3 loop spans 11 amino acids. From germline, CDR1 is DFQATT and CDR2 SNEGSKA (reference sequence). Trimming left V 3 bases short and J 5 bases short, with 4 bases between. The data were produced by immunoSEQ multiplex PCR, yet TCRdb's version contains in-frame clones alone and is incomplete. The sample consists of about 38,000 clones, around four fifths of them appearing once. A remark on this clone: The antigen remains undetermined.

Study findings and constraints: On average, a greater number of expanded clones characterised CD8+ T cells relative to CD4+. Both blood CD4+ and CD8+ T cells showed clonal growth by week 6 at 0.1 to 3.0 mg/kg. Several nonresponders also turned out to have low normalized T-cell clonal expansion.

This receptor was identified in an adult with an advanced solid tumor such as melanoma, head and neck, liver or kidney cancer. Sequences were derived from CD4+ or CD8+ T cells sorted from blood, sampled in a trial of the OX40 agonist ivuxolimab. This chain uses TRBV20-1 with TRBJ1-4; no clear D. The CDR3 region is CSASENEKLFF. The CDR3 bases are TGCAGTGCTAGTGAAAATGAAAAACTGTTTTTT.